These 20 T cell receptor beta chains came from one sample sequenced in a study of blood T cell repertoires in COVID-19. Some clones are missing from TCRdb's copy, which holds only in-frame ones; the method was immunoSEQ multiplex PCR. The sample lists about 240,000 clones, roughly nine tenths occurring once. The sample was peripheral blood. Receptors were obtained from a man in his sixties who had recovered from COVID-19.

This clone was found once. This chain links TRBV6-5 with TRBJ1-1; D possibly corresponds to TRBD1 (6 bases). CDR1 and CDR2 from the germline V gene are MNHEY and SVGAGI. The CDR3 extends over 13 amino acids. With 6 bases removed from V and 7 bases from J, the gap between germline ends came to 15 bases. The CDR3 protein is CASSGGGGREAFF. In DNA, the CDR3 is TGTGCCAGCAGCGGGGGCGGGGGCCGTGAAGCTTTCTTT.

This clone was picked up a small number of times. This sequence joins TRBV7-2 and TRBJ1-2; no clear D gene. Germline values: CDR1 SGHTA, CDR2 FQGNSA. With 5 bases removed from V and 2 bases from J, the gap between germline ends came to 15 bases. This CDR3 has 15 amino acids. The CDR3 nucleotides are TGTGCCAGCAGCCTCCTTCTTCTCGCGAACTATGGCTACACCTTC. It encodes CASSLLLLANYGYTF.

This clone came up a few times. The rearrangement joins TRBV11-2 to TRBJ1-6, with D tentatively TRBD1 (5 bases). The CDR3 covers 17 residues. V was shortened by 1 base and J by 6 bases, with 16 bases between the two germline ends. Germline values: CDR1 SGHAT, CDR2 FQNNGV. The CDR3 DNA sequence: TGTGCCAGCAGCTTAGGTCGTTCGGCAGGGCGTAATTCACCCCTCCACTTT. This codes for CASSLGRSAGRNSPLHF.

The chain has TRBV19 and TRBJ2-7; D remains ambiguous. V dropped 1 base and J dropped 2 bases, with 9 bases sitting between them. Per the germline V gene, CDR1 is LNHDA and CDR2 is SQIVND (reference sequence). The CDR3 spans 14 residues. The CDR3 DNA sequence: TGTGCCAGTAGTATAGGAACGCTAGCCTACGAGCAGTACTTC. As protein: CASSIGTLAYEQYF.

The chain employs TRBV5-1 and TRBJ2-1; possibly TRBD1 for D (6 bases). Per germline, CDR1 SGHRS and CDR2 YFSETQ. V lost 4 bases and J lost 8, with 16 bases in between. This CDR3 region has 14 residues. CDR3 sequence reads: CASSTLTQGHEQFF. In DNA, the CDR3 is TGCGCCAGCAGCACACTAACACAGGGCCATGAGCAGTTCTTC.

This CDR3 is CASNIAGQPQHF. For the CDR3, the DNA is TGTGCCAGCAACATCGCAGGTCAGCCCCAGCATTTT. The V call is TRBV2, the J call TRBJ1-5; D is unclear. This CDR3 spans 12 amino acids. Germline-derived CDR1 and CDR2 are SNHLY and FYNNEI. Trimming removed 7 bases from V and 6 bases from J, with 10 bases in between.

A single count supports this clone. The chain has TRBV7-9 and TRBJ1-4; 9 bases are shared with TRBD1. Germline V CDR1 and CDR2: SEHNR, FQNEAQ (reference sequence). The CDR3 runs 16 residues. J lost 1 base, V lost 5 bases, and 5 bases had no gene match. CDR3 bases: TGTGCCAGCAGCAGAGGACAGGGGTTAACTAATGAAAAACTGTTTTTT. Encoded protein: CASSRGQGLTNEKLFF.

V and J are TRBV24-1 and TRBJ2-5; 9 nucleotides match TRBD1. The CDR3 sequence is 16 residues long. The V gene's germline CDR1 is KGHDR and CDR2 SFDVKD. Trimming took 5 bases from V and 6 from J; bases not matched to a gene: 12. CDR3 in DNA: TGTGCCACCAGTGGCTCGACCGGGACAGGGTATCAGACCCAGTACTTC. It yields the protein CATSGSTGTGYQTQYF.

The chain is built from TRBV5-1 and TRBJ2-2; 9 bases agree with TRBD1. CDR3 length: 15 residues. V lost 5 bases to trimming and J lost 5 bases; unmatched junction nucleotides: 7. Germline V lookup: CDR1 SGHRS, CDR2 YFSETQ. The CDR3 region is CASRLTGGQTGELFF. CDR3 coding DNA: TGCGCCAGCAGGCTGACAGGGGGACAGACCGGGGAGCTGTTTTTT.

V and J are TRBV6-1 and TRBJ2-1; 7 nucleotides align to TRBD1. Germline lookup yields CDR1 MNHNS and CDR2 SASEGT. The trim removed 2 bases at V and 0 bases at J, leaving 1 base unmatched. The CDR3 is made up of 15 amino acids. The CDR3 DNA follows: TGTGCCAGCAGTGAAACAGGGGACTCCTACAATGAGCAGTTCTTC. Translated: CASSETGDSYNEQFF.

The chain has TRBV9 and TRBJ2-1, with D possibly TRBD2 on 5 matching bases. The germline CDR1 and CDR2 sequences are SGDLS and YYNGEE. Trimming left V 2 bases short and J 8 bases short, with 8 bases between. This CDR3 has 12 residues. Here the CDR3 reads CASSVTGDEQFF. CDR3 DNA: TGTGCCAGCAGCGTGACCGGGGATGAGCAGTTCTTC.

Only one count was recorded for this clone. The V and J genes are TRBV6-6 and TRBJ1-3; D is uncertain. This CDR3 contains 14 residues. In germline, CDR1 is MNHNY, CDR2 SVGAGI (reference sequence). V was trimmed by 2 bases and J by 2 bases, leaving 7 bases between them. CDR3 nucleotides: TGTGCCAGCAGTTACGGGAGTGCTGGAAACACCATATATTTT. Its translation: CASSYGSAGNTIYF.

The J gene is TRBJ2-1, the V gene TRBV2, with D maybe TRBD2 (7 bases). CDR1 and CDR2 (germline): SNHLY, FYNNEI. The V and J ends lost 8 bases and 10 bases respectively, with 18 bases between them. This CDR3 comprises 13 residues. CDR3 bases: TGTGCCAGCTCCGGGGGGCCAAGTCGAGAGCAGTTCTTC. This encodes CASSGGPSREQFF.

V is TRBV5-4 and J is TRBJ2-1, with D possibly matching TRBD1 (7 bases). Trimming stripped 7 bases from V and 6 bases from J, with 17 bases between. The CDR3 has 14 residues. Germline V gene sequence: CDR1 SGHNT, CDR2 YYREEE (reference sequence). CDR3 in amino acids: CASRGGGRVNEQFF. The CDR3 DNA follows: TGTGCCAGCCGTGGAGGGGGCCGGGTCAATGAGCAGTTCTTC.

V gene TRBV2 combines with J gene TRBJ2-1; 11 bases align to TRBD2. The germline V gene has CDR1 SNHLY and CDR2 FYNNEI. V lost 6 bases and J lost 8; bases outside the gene matches: 6. The CDR3 has 14 amino acids. The CDR3 DNA reads TGTGCCAGCAGAGGGACTAGCGGCAGGGATGAGCAGTTCTTC. It yields the protein CASRGTSGRDEQFF.

The gene calls are TRBV6-5 and TRBJ1-1; 8 positions agree with TRBD1. With 6 bases clipped from V and 5 bases from J, the junction kept 8 bases outside the gene matches. This CDR3 spans 14 amino acids. Germline V gene data show CDR1 as MNHEY and CDR2 as SVGAGI. The CDR3: CASSADRVGTEAFF. CDR3 DNA sequence: TGTGCCAGCAGCGCGGACAGGGTAGGAACTGAAGCTTTCTTT.

This clone was counted once. V and J are TRBV6-6 and TRBJ1-6, with 10 positions matching TRBD1. The V gene end was trimmed by 6 bases and the J gene end by 6 bases; junction bases not matched to a gene: 5. This CDR3 is 15 amino acids long. In germline, CDR1 is MNHNY, CDR2 SVGAGI (reference sequence). The CDR3 bases are TGTGCCAGCAGATTCGGGACAGGGGTTAATTCACCCCTCCACTTT. This translates into CASRFGTGVNSPLHF.

In nucleotides, the CDR3 is TGTGCCAGCAGCTTAAGGGGGGGCAGCACTGAAGCTTTCTTT. Protein sequence: CASSLRGGSTEAFF. The chain couples TRBV7-9 to TRBJ1-1; D might be TRBD1 (6 bases). This CDR3 is built from 14 residues. Germline values: CDR1 SEHNR, CDR2 FQNEAQ (reference sequence). V shed 2 bases and J shed 4 bases, with 11 bases lying between them.

The genes are TRBV7-8 and TRBJ1-5; TRBD1 might be the D (5 bases). The germline V gene encodes CDR1 SGHVS and CDR2 FQNEAQ. The CDR3 contains 14 residues. Trimming took 3 bases from V and 2 from J, leaving 8 bases between them. The CDR3 DNA reads as TGTGCCAGCAGCTTGGGAGGGGGCAATCAGCCCCAGCATTTT. It translates to CASSLGGGNQPQHF.

V and J are TRBV27 and TRBJ2-2; 8 bases map to TRBD1. This CDR3 contains 16 residues. V was pared by 7 bases and J by 4 bases, with 11 bases of the junction left unmatched. Germline V gene lookup returns CDR1 MNHEY and CDR2 SMNVEV (reference sequence). This CDR3 reads CASTSTSTGGTGELFF. The CDR3 DNA reads TGTGCCAGCACCTCCACATCAACAGGGGGCACCGGGGAGCTGTTTTTT.